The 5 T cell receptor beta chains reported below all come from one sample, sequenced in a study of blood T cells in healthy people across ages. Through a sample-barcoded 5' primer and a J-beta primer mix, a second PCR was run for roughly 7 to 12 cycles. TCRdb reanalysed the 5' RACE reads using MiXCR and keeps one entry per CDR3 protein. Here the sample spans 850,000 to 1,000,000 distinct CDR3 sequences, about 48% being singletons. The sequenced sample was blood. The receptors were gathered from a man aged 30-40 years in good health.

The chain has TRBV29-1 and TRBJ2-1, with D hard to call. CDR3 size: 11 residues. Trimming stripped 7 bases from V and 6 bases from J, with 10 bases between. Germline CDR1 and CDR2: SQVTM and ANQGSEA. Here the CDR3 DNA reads TGCAGCGCCAAGACCAGCAATGAGCAGTTCTTC. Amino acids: CSAKTSNEQFF.

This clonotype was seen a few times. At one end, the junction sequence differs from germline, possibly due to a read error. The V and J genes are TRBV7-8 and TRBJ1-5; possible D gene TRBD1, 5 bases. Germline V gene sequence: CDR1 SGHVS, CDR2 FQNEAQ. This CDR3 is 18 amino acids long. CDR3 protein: CASSFTLGREDLNQPQHF. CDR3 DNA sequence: TGTGCCAGTAGCTTTACTTTGGGCAGGGAAGATTTGAACCAGCCCCAGCATTTT.

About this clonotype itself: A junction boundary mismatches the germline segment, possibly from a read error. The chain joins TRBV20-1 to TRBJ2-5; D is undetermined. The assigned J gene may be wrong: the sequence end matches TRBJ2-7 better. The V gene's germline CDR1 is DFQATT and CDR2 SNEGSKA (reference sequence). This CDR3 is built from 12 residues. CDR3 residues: CGARAADYEQYF. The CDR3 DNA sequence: TGCGGTGCTAGAGCTGCAGACTACGAGCAGTACTTC.

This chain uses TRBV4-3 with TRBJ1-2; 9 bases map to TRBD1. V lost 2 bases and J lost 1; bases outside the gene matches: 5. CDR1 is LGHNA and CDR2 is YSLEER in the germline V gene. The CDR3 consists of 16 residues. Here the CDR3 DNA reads TGCGCCAGCAGCCAACCCATGGACAGGGGTAACTATGGCTACACCTTC. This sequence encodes CASSQPMDRGNYGYTF.

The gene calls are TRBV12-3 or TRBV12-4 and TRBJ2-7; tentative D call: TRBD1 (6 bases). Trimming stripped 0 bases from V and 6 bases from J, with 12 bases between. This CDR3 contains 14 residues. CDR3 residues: CASSLADRFGEQYF. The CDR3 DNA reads TGTGCCAGCAGTTTAGCCGACAGGTTTGGCGAGCAGTACTTC.